These 26 T cell receptor beta chains share one sample of origin, sequenced in a study of CD8+CD57+ T cells in acquired aplastic anemia. Researchers used genomic DNA as the template to profile TCR beta VDJ and CDR3. Each CDR3 protein gets one entry after TCRdb re-called the reads with MiXCR. The sample includes 200,000 to 250,000 distinct CDR3 sequences, 55% to 65% of them seen just once. Sequencing was done on patients that had shown CD8+CD57+ cell expansion by flow cytometry. What was sequenced was sorted CD4+, CD8+, or CD8+CD57+ T cells (not recorded which) from PBMCs. All receptors derive from a human donor with aplastic anemia.

This rearrangement joins TRBV20-1 to TRBJ1-1; the D is unclear. The CDR3 consists of 13 residues. Germline values: CDR1 DFQATT, CDR2 SNEGSKA (reference sequence). The germline V and J ends were trimmed by 3 bases and 7 bases, with 15 bases remaining between them. The CDR3 protein is CSARLRERDEAFF. The CDR3 bases are TGCAGTGCTAGGTTGAGGGAGCGGGATGAAGCTTTCTTT.

Comment on this clonotype: Relative to the germline gene, one junction end is altered; a read error may explain this. The J gene is TRBJ2-2, the V gene TRBV5-1; D uncertain. CDR3 length: 13 residues. From germline, CDR1 is SGHRS and CDR2 YFSETQ. As DNA, the CDR3 is TGTGCCAGCAGCGCGTATAACACCGGGGAGCTGTTTTTT. Protein product: CASSAYNTGELFF.

The chain links TRBV9 to TRBJ2-3, with 7 bases lining up with TRBD2. The CDR3 has 15 amino acids. The V and J ends lost 6 bases and 1 base, in that order; junction bases with no gene match: 8. Germline V gives CDR1 SGDLS, CDR2 YYNGEE. The CDR3 DNA follows: TGTGCCAGCACGCGGGGGTTGGGGGGCACAGATACGCAGTATTTT. Its translation is CASTRGLGGTDTQYF.

The genes are TRBV5-1 and TRBJ2-7; 9 positions agree with TRBD2. The CDR3 has 19 amino acids. The trim removed 3 bases at V and 2 bases at J, leaving 18 bases unmatched. The germline V gene has CDR1 SGHRS and CDR2 YFSETQ. The CDR3 DNA reads as TGCGCCAGCAGCTCTACCACGACTCGAGCGGGAGGAACCACCTACGAGCAGTACTTC. Translated: CASSSTTTRAGGTTYEQYF.

This CDR3 is CASSYGTVNTEAFF. DNA for the CDR3: TGTGCCAGCAGTTACGGGACGGTGAACACTGAAGCTTTCTTT. This chain uses TRBV12-3 or TRBV12-4 with TRBJ1-1; TRBD1 is a possible D gene (5 bases). This CDR3 has 14 amino acids. The V end was cut by 4 bases, the J end by 0 bases, with 9 bases between.

This sequence joins TRBV5-1 and TRBJ2-7, with 9 bases fitting TRBD1. This CDR3 has 15 amino acids. Germline V CDR1 and CDR2: SGHRS, YFSETQ. With V trimmed by 5 bases and J by 1 base, 7 bases remained unmatched. The CDR3 DNA reads TGCGCCAGCAGAGTACCGGACAGGGGATCCTACGAGCAGTACTTC. Translated: CASRVPDRGSYEQYF.

This chain joins TRBV19 and TRBJ1-5; possible D gene TRBD1, 6 bases. Germline V gene data show CDR1 as LNHDA and CDR2 as SQIVND (reference sequence). Trimming removed 4 bases at V and 2 bases at J, with 12 bases between. The length of the CDR3 is 15 residues. The CDR3: CASSSQGLGNQPQHF. The CDR3 DNA sequence: TGTGCCAGTAGTAGTCAGGGGTTAGGCAATCAGCCCCAGCATTTT.

V gene TRBV2 combines with J gene TRBJ1-2; possibly TRBD1 for D (6 bases). With 7 bases removed from V and 2 bases from J, the gap between germline ends came to 20 bases. The CDR3 is 16 residues long. Germline V lookup: CDR1 SNHLY, CDR2 FYNNEI. CDR3 region: CASIEGEGAINYGYTF. The DNA of the CDR3 is TGTGCCAGCATCGAGGGGGAGGGTGCCATCAACTATGGCTACACCTTC.

The chain combines TRBV7-8 with TRBJ2-7; D remains unclear. Trimming stripped 1 base from V and 5 bases from J, with 9 bases between. Germline assignment: CDR1 SGHVS and CDR2 FQNEAQ. The CDR3 consists of 13 residues. CDR3 in DNA: TGTGCCAGCAGCTTAGGACTGGGTAACGAGCAGTACTTC. Residues: CASSLGLGNEQYF.

This clonotype was found once. The chain has TRBV7-9 and TRBJ2-7; D might be TRBD1 or TRBD2, each matching 7 bases. This CDR3 contains 15 residues. V was shortened by 5 bases and J by 3 bases, with 17 bases between the two germline ends. The germline V gene has CDR1 SEHNR and CDR2 FQNEAQ (reference sequence). The CDR3 loop is CASSVQGGRLYEQYF. CDR3 nucleotide sequence: TGTGCCAGCAGCGTCCAGGGGGGGAGACTCTACGAGCAGTACTTC. Variable domain in full (rest from reference TRBV7-9 and TRBJ2-7): DTGVSQNPRHKITKRGQNVTFRCDPISEHNRLYWYRQTLGQGPEFLTYFQNEAQLEKSRLLSDRFSAERPKGSFSTLEIQRTEQGDSAMYLCASSVQGGRLYEQYFGPGTRLTVT.

This clonotype was seen ten or more times. This chain's CDR3 is CASSLGVTGQETQYF. In DNA form, the CDR3 reads TGTGCCAGCAGCCTGGGGGTTACAGGGCAAGAGACCCAGTACTTC. The chain recombines TRBV3-1 with TRBJ2-5; the D gene is possibly TRBD1 (6 bases). V was pared by 4 bases and J by 2 bases, with 14 bases between. CDR1 is LGHDT, CDR2 YNNKEL, per germline (reference sequence). CDR3 size: 15 residues.

This sequence joins TRBV2 and TRBJ1-3, with D maybe TRBD1 (6 bases). V lost 3 bases, J lost 4 bases, and 10 bases lay in between. The CDR3 runs to 14 residues. Per germline, CDR1 SNHLY and CDR2 FYNNEI. CDR3 in DNA: TGTGCCAGCAGTGAGGGGGCGCGGGGAAACACCATATATTTT. Protein sequence: CASSEGARGNTIYF.

This chain joins TRBV9 and TRBJ2-3; D unresolved. The CDR3 consists of 13 residues. The V end lost 4 bases, the J end lost 5 bases, and 11 bases lay between the germline ends. The germline V gene has CDR1 SGDLS and CDR2 YYNGEE. In nucleotides, the CDR3 is TGTGCCAGCAGCCCTTACCAGTTAGATACGCAGTATTTT. Encoded protein: CASSPYQLDTQYF.

The rearrangement joins TRBV4-3 to TRBJ2-7, with no clear D. This CDR3 region has 13 residues. V was clipped by 0 bases and J by 2 bases, with 5 bases between them. Germline CDR1 is LGHNA and CDR2 is YSLEER. CDR3 residues: CASSQEPTYEQYF. The CDR3 bases are TGCGCCAGCAGCCAAGAGCCCACCTACGAGCAGTACTTC.

The chain links TRBV24-1 to TRBJ2-1; TRBD1 is a possible D gene (6 bases). This CDR3 contains 14 residues. Germline CDR1 KGHDR, CDR2 SFDVKD. V was shortened by 1 base and J by 7 bases, with 10 bases between the two germline ends. In DNA form, the CDR3 reads TGTGCCACCAGTGATTTTACAGGGACGAATGAGCAGTTCTTC. Translating gives CATSDFTGTNEQFF.

The gene calls are TRBV15 and TRBJ1-5; tentative D call: TRBD1 (6 bases). The V gene's germline CDR1 is LNHNV and CDR2 YYDKDF (reference sequence). The CDR3 is made up of 13 amino acids. V lost 2 bases, J lost 6 bases, and 8 bases lay in between. DNA of the CDR3: TGTGCCACCAGCAGAACAGGGACTCAGCCCCAGCATTTT. This sequence encodes CATSRTGTQPQHF.

CDR3 residues: CASSYPGGNEQFF. The CDR3 DNA is TGCGCCAGCAGCTATCCAGGGGGCAATGAGCAGTTCTTC. This sequence joins TRBV5-1 and TRBJ2-1; the match to TRBD1 covers 7 bases. CDR3 length: 13 amino acids. Germline CDR1 and CDR2: SGHRS and YFSETQ. V shed 3 bases and J 6 bases; nucleotides not matched to a gene: 3.

Concerning this clonotype: Possible read error: a much larger clone is one base away. This sequence joins TRBV5-1 and TRBJ2-2; D remains ambiguous. The CDR3 runs to 15 residues. CDR1 is SGHRS and CDR2 is YFSETQ in the germline V gene. The CDR3 DNA reads as TGTACCAGCAGCTTAATGTTTCTGGGATTCGGGGAGCTGTTTTTT. Encoded protein: CTSSLMFLGFGELFF.

This clonotype was counted only a few times. The V gene is TRBV15, the J gene TRBJ1-4; maybe TRBD1 (6 bases). Trimming stripped 0 bases from V and 5 bases from J, with 10 bases between. The CDR3 length is 15 residues. Germline CDR1 LNHNV, CDR2 YYDKDF (reference sequence). The CDR3 DNA is TGTGCCACCAGCAGAGATGGACAGCGGAATGAAAAACTGTTTTTT. This encodes CATSRDGQRNEKLFF.

Remarks on this clonotype: A junction end diverges from the germline sequence, so it may reflect a read error. The gene calls are TRBV29-1 and TRBJ2-7; D is possibly TRBD1 or TRBD2 (5 bases each). The germline gives CDR1 SQVTM, CDR2 ANQGSEA. The CDR3 extends over 16 amino acids. The CDR3 region is CSVELLRDRGPYERYF. CDR3 sequence (DNA): TGCAGCGTAGAACTCTTACGGGACCGTGGTCCCTACGAGCGGTACTTC.

The chain links TRBV11-3 to TRBJ2-1, with 14 nucleotides matching TRBD2. Germline values: CDR1 SGHNT, CDR2 YENEEA. With V trimmed by 5 bases and J by 10 bases, 13 bases remained unmatched. The CDR3 totals 17 residues. In DNA form, the CDR3 reads TGTGCCAGCAGCCCTTCTTGGGGACTAGCGGGAGACCAGGAGCAGTTCTTC. Translated, it gives CASSPSWGLAGDQEQFF.

This clonotype occurred many times. V is TRBV7-6 and J is TRBJ1-1, with 9 bases aligning to TRBD1. The CDR3 loop spans 13 amino acids. Looked up from germline, CDR1 is SGHVS and CDR2 is FNYEAQ. V trimming: 6 bases; J trimming: 4 bases; junction bases outside the gene matches: 3. CDR3 nucleotides: TGTGCCAGCAGACCGACAGGGGGCACTGAAGCTTTCTTT. This translates into CASRPTGGTEAFF.

This chain joins TRBV20-1 and TRBJ2-7; a weak D match, TRBD1 (5 bases). V was cut by 7 bases and J by 7 bases, with 26 bases left in between. Germline-derived CDR1 and CDR2 are DFQATT and SNEGSKA (reference sequence). This CDR3 spans 15 amino acids. As DNA, the CDR3 is TGCAGTGTCCTATCTCTAGGGCAGGGTTTAGGGGAGCAGTACTTC. Translating it yields CSVLSLGQGLGEQYF.

The chain links TRBV20-1 to TRBJ1-6; 7 positions match TRBD1. Germline V gene lookup returns CDR1 DFQATT and CDR2 SNEGSKA (reference sequence). The J segment lost 9 bases and the V segment lost 6 bases, leaving 11 bases of the junction unmatched. CDR3 length equals 14 residues. As DNA, the CDR3 is TGCAGTGCCACCTGGACAGGCCCGGGTTCACCCCTCCACTTT. Translation gives CSATWTGPGSPLHF.

This clonotype was counted many times. CDR3 sequence reads: CSATGTVGYEQYF. The CDR3 bases are TGCAGTGCTACCGGGACAGTCGGCTACGAGCAGTACTTC. V is TRBV20-1 and J is TRBJ2-7, with 7 bases fitting TRBD1. The germline V gene has CDR1 DFQATT and CDR2 SNEGSKA (reference sequence). There are 13 residues in the CDR3. J was trimmed by 3 bases and V by 4 bases; bases with no gene match: 6.

This chain connects TRBV7-3 to TRBJ2-7; D not certain. This CDR3 comprises 15 residues. Trimming shortened V by 4 bases and J by 7 bases, and 20 bases separated the two germline ends. Germline V lookup: CDR1 SGHTA, CDR2 FQGTGA. In nucleotides, the CDR3 is TGTGCCAGCAGCTCCCAGCGTGAATCCTACAATGAGCAGTACTTC. Protein sequence: CASSSQRESYNEQYF. The full variable domain, with the rest looked up from reference TRBV7-3 and TRBJ2-7, is GAGVSQTPSNKVTEKGKYVELRCDPISGHTALYWYRQSLGQGPEFLIYFQGTGAADDSGLPNDRFFAVRPEGSVSTLKIQRTERGDSAVYLCASSSQRESYNEQYFGPGTRLTVT.